This TCR beta chain was observed in a study of OX40 agonist ivuxolimab in advanced cancers. The assay was immunoSEQ multiplex PCR, and TCRdb's table has in-frame clones only and misses some. The data show about 30,000 clones, with 84% seen just once and roughly 26% held by the top ten. Whole-study results and caveats: It was not determined which antigens were specifically recognized by the peripheral T cells that had undergone clonal expansion.

The V gene's germline CDR1 is SGHTA and CDR2 FQGNSA. The CDR3 loop spans 16 amino acids. V shed 1 base, J shed 0 bases, and the junction held 6 bases outside the gene matches. On this clone itself: What it binds is not known.

The chain recombines TRBV7-2 with TRBJ2-7; 7 nucleotides agree with TRBD1. This TCR derives from an adult with an advanced solid tumor such as melanoma, head and neck, liver or kidney cancer. This specimen was CD4+ or CD8+ T cells sorted from blood, taken in a trial of the OX40 agonist ivuxolimab. The CDR3 sequence is CASSLERGQSSYEQYF. CDR3 in DNA: TGTGCCAGCAGCTTAGAACGGGGACAGAGCTCCTACGAGCAGTACTTC.